Listed below are T cell receptor beta chains from one sample, sequenced in a study of T cell repertoires in cytomegalovirus infection. TCRdb passed the reads through MiXCR, listing each CDR3 protein once. The repertoire holds roughly 250,000 distinct CDR3 sequences, with 9% to 15% as singletons. Sequenced material: PBMCs. These receptors were obtained from a human donor in good health (CMV status not recorded). Some clones in this sample may be carry-over from other donors' samples. Each CDR3 is given with its conserved first and last residue. A D gene is named only where the DNA matches it firmly. Clone size is shown for a subset of rows, as once, few, many or a class of expanded clone.

>TRBJ2-7|TRBV6-2/TRBV6-3|.|few
CASRRAGSSYEQYF
TGTGCCAGCAGACGGGCGGGGAGCTCCTACGAGCAGTACTTC
>TRBJ1-2|TRBV24-1|.|few
CATSDPGRPEGYTF
TGTGCCACCAGTGACCCGGGACGGCCGGAGGGCTACACCTTC
>TRBJ2-3|TRBV6-4|TRBD2|many
CASSQLGLAGDTQYF
TGTGCCAGCAGTCAGCTAGGACTAGCGGGAGATACGCAGTATTTT
>TRBJ2-6|TRBV7-2|.|many
CASSARLGANVLTF
TGTGCCAGCAGCGCCCGGTTGGGGGCCAACGTCCTGACTTTC
>TRBJ2-2|TRBV28|TRBD1|few
CASSPPGQGDTGELFF
TGTGCCAGCAGTCCCCCCGGACAGGGCGACACCGGGGAGCTGTTTTTT
>TRBJ2-1|TRBV19|TRBD2|many
CASKRGPEEMEQFF
TGTGCCTCCAAGCGGGGGCCCGAAGAAATGGAGCAGTTCTTC
>TRBJ1-1|TRBV7-3|.|many
CASSPRENTEAFF
TGTGCCAGCAGCCCCCGGGAAAACACTGAAGCTTTCTTT
>TRBJ1-6|TRBV5-4|TRBD1|few
CASSRAGTVNSPLHF
TGTGCCAGCAGCCGAGCCGGGACAGTGAATTCACCCCTCCACTTT
>TRBJ2-2|TRBV27|TRBD1|many
CASSLMGQGIDTGELFF
TGTGCCAGCAGTTTAATGGGACAGGGGATTGACACCGGGGAGCTGTTTTTT
>TRBJ2-5|TRBV28|TRBD1|.
CASSGDRGSEETQYF
TGTGCCAGCAGCGGGGACAGGGGTTCCGAAGAGACCCAGTACTTC
>TRBJ2-5|TRBV7-2|.|many
CASSLEGQLQETQYF
TGTGCCAGCAGCTTGGAGGGACAGCTCCAAGAGACCCAGTACTTC
>TRBJ1-2|TRBV7-2|TRBD1|many
CASSETGGSRRGYTF
TGTGCCAGCAGCGAGACAGGGGGATCTAGAAGGGGCTACACCTTC
>TRBJ2-1|TRBV6-5|.|.
CASSRQLHNEQFF
TGTGCCAGCAGTCGACAGCTACACAATGAGCAGTTCTTC
>TRBJ1-1|TRBV20-1|.|few
CSARPRGGDTEAFF
TGCAGCGCTAGACCCCGGGGGGGCGACACTGAAGCTTTCTTT
>TRBJ2-2|TRBV7-2|.|.
CASGGATGELFF
TGTGCCAGCGGGGGGGCCACCGGGGAGCTGTTTTTT
>TRBJ2-7|TRBV7-2|.|few
CASRKVEEQYF
TGTGCCAGCCGGAAAGTGGAAGAGCAGTACTTC
>TRBJ2-7|TRBV7-2|TRBD1|many
CASSPGTGGIDEQYF
TGTGCCAGCAGCCCGGGGACAGGGGGTATCGACGAGCAGTACTTC
>TRBJ2-5|TRBV12-3/TRBV12-4|.|many
CASSIARESQYF
TGTGCCAGCAGTATCGCGCGGGAATCCCAGTACTTC
>TRBJ2-5|TRBV2|.|many
CASSGDLQETQYF
TGTGCCAGCAGCGGGGACCTTCAAGAGACCCAGTACTTC
>TRBJ2-1|TRBV7-2|TRBD2|many
CASSLGGAGAAYNEQFF
TGTGCCAGCAGCCTCGGGGGGGCGGGGGCCGCCTACAATGAGCAGTTCTTC
>TRBJ2-7|TRBV19|.|few
CASSIGGGYGEQYF
TGTGCCAGTAGTATAGGGGGCGGCTACGGCGAGCAGTACTTC
>TRBJ1-4|TRBV28|.|many
CASSSYGAGSNEKLFF
TGTGCCAGCAGCTCATACGGGGCGGGGTCTAATGAAAAACTGTTTTTT